The clone carrying this TCR beta chain turned up a few times. The record originates from a study of cytomegalovirus exposure and HLA in healthy donors. Study at large: The approximately 120 validation repertoires and the roughly 700 first-cohort repertoires shared a platform, a later analysis reported.

Separate from the roughly 700-subject first cohort, the approximately 120-subject validation cohort was the one that the donors belonged to. Per the germline V gene, CDR1 is LNHDA and CDR2 is SQIVND (reference sequence). V was shortened by 5 bases and J by 0 bases, with 14 bases between the two germline ends. This CDR3 is built from 15 residues. Assay: immunoSEQ multiplex PCR; the TCRdb copy retains only in-frame clones and omits some. The sample shows 150,000 or so clones, around 84% of them seen only once. The specimen sequenced was PBMCs. The receptor was derived from a human donor in good health. The rearrangement uses TRBV19 and TRBJ2-7; D is perhaps TRBD1 (5 bases). The CDR3 protein is CASSSQGQSSYEQYF. The CDR3 bases are TGTGCCAGTAGTTCCCAGGGCCAAAGCTCCTACGAGCAGTACTTC.